Here is one TCR beta chain with its context. Its recognized antigen is unknown. No per-base quality is available; no much larger clone lies one base away. The source of the sample is a study of blood T cell repertoires in COVID-19 (dated by TCRdb to 2020 to 2021). Regarding the study in general: Collaborator samples came from the United States, Italy and Spain and covered acute and convalescent phases of COVID-19. The prospective study material was composed of cDNA or gDNA derived from T cells, B-cell-depleted T cells, or PBMCs. The dataset comprised deeply sampled blood TCRbeta repertoires from subjects exposed to, actively infected with, or recovered from COVID-19. The repertoires were released in a freely available public database meant as a resource for research on the immune response to SARS-CoV-2. The samples were drawn from two sources: the first 160 participants of the ongoing ImmuneRACE study, and 1,000 to 1,500 subjects contributed by 6 global collaborators. A de-identified subject ID, COVID-19 status, age in years and sex were almost always included in the sample metadata. Where HLA class I and class II types were available, the types were taken from metadata supplied by the sample provider, not from assay-based typing.

The immunoSEQ Assay, a bias-controlled multiplex PCR, was used to amplify TCRbeta CDR3 regions from genomic DNA. The paper's data handling went like this. The number of nucleated cells in each sample was estimated by amplification of reference gene primers within the assay. Sequence reads were collapsed and filtered to measure the absolute abundance of every unique TCRbeta CDR3 rearrangement. Productive Simpson clonality was computed per sample as the square root of Simpson's diversity index over productive rearrangements. Not all clones reach the TCRdb copy of this immuneACCESS table, which keeps in-frame sequences only. Checked studies attribute under half of the gap to unresolved V genes and leave the rest unexplained. That table furnishes V, J and clone size, whereas the DNA furnished D and trimming. Within this sample are about 300,000 clones, with about 89% of them counted one time only. 1.5% of the sample is taken by the ten largest.

The study at large found these results: How much clinical and demographic metadata was included differed by source and by participant, and the metadata was provided uncurated.

A second Seattle source provided samples from volunteer blood donors who had recovered from COVID-19. Whole blood was collected in K2EDTA tubes by collaborating institutions according to the institutions' own protocols. For TCRbeta analysis, collaborators shipped samples as frozen whole blood, isolated PBMCs, or DNA extracted from either of those sample types. The V end loses 8 bases and the J end loses 8 bases, and a stretch of 10 bases separates them. CDR1 and CDR2 were assigned from the germline V gene as MDHEN and SYDVKM. Spanning cysteine to phenylalanine, the CDR3 consists of 11 amino acids. Left in the record is the CDR3 DNA by itself, 33 bases read in frame from the first base.

The clonotype was recovered from a woman aged 40-49 years who had recovered from COVID-19. Rearrangement joined TRBV28 to TRBJ2-1, with TRBD2 tentatively as D gene (5 bases match). The sequencing input was peripheral blood. The CDR3 in this case is CASWYGDEQFF. The sequenced DNA is TGTGCCAGCTGGTACGGGGATGAGCAGTTCTTC.